The T cell receptor beta chain described here comes from a study of shared clonotypes between healthy human individuals. Broader study findings: Estimated richness was generally greater in naive than memory subsets.

Researchers ran the assay at a deep level. Here immunoSEQ multiplex PCR was the method, and the copy in TCRdb shows in-frame clones only, minus some. Here the sample spans 1.4 million to 1.5 million clones, 96% being singletons. After removal of 2 bases from V and 5 bases from J, the junction contained 13 bases not matched to a gene. CDR1 and CDR2 from the germline V gene are SGHAT and FQNNGV. This CDR3 spans 18 amino acids. A note on this clone: Its antigen is still unknown.

This clonotype was sampled from a young man in good health. Material for sequencing was naive CD4+ T cells sorted from blood. The subset was: CD45RA+ positively selected. This chain joins TRBV11-2 and TRBJ1-4; 8 nucleotides align to TRBD1. The CDR3 sequence: CASSLSDPFRGRNEKLFF. Written as DNA, the CDR3 is TGTGCCAGCAGCTTATCCGACCCGTTCAGGGGGCGAAATGAAAAACTGTTTTTT.